The 8 T cell receptor beta chains listed next were all sequenced from one sample in a study of blood T cell repertoires in COVID-19. Clones were read by immunoSEQ multiplex PCR, and TCRdb kept only the in-frame ones, dropping some. The repertoire holds fewer than 700,000 clones, with 85% to 90% as singletons. Material for sequencing was peripheral blood. Source of these receptors: a woman between 45 and 65 years old with COVID-19, enrolled during active disease.

This clone was seen only once. CDR3 DNA sequence: TGTGCCAGCAGCTTCCGCAGGGGTTGGGAGTATGGCTACACCTTC. This codes for CASSFRRGWEYGYTF. The chain is built from TRBV7-2 and TRBJ1-2; possible D gene TRBD1, 6 bases. The CDR3 extends over 15 amino acids. V was pared by 3 bases and J by 5 bases, with 16 bases between. Germline V gene sequence: CDR1 SGHTA, CDR2 FQGNSA.

The table lists this clone with a count of one. This chain joins TRBV7-9 and TRBJ1-1; D unclear. V was pared by 5 bases and J by 11 bases, with 21 bases between. The CDR3 is 14 residues long. Germline values: CDR1 SEHNR, CDR2 FQNEAQ (reference sequence). For the CDR3, the DNA is TGTGCCAGCAGCGGCGGTGGAGGTGCGGGTTGGGCTTTCTTT. It encodes CASSGGGGAGWAFF.

The chain combines TRBV18 with TRBJ1-4, with 9 bases fitting TRBD1. The V segment lost 6 bases and the J segment 0 bases; nucleotides outside the gene matches: 11. Germline V gives CDR1 KGHSH, CDR2 LQKENI. The CDR3 runs to 18 residues. The CDR3 DNA follows: TGTGCCAGCTCCCTCCGGGGACAGGGCTATGCAACTAATGAAAAACTGTTTTTT. This encodes CASSLRGQGYATNEKLFF.

This chain's CDR3 is CASSLGAGPLGRAQHF. In nucleotides, the CDR3 is TGTGCCAGCAGCCTGGGGGCGGGTCCACTCGGGAGGGCCCAGCATTTT. The gene calls are TRBV11-2 and TRBJ1-5; tentatively, D is TRBD1 (6 bases). Per the germline V gene, CDR1 is SGHAT and CDR2 is FQNNGV. The CDR3 extends over 16 amino acids. The V and J ends lost 5 bases and 11 bases respectively, with 25 bases between them.

The V and J genes are TRBV29-1 and TRBJ1-6; D perhaps matches TRBD1 (6 bases). This CDR3 region has 14 residues. With 3 bases removed from V and 6 bases from J, the gap between germline ends came to 12 bases. Germline values: CDR1 SQVTM, CDR2 ANQGSEA. The CDR3 DNA reads TGCAGCGTTGAGGGGACATCGTCTAATTCACCCCTCCACTTT. Encoded protein: CSVEGTSSNSPLHF.

The genes are TRBV18 and TRBJ1-2; 7 nucleotides match TRBD1. The CDR3 totals 20 residues. The J segment lost 8 bases and the V segment lost 6 bases, leaving 30 bases of the junction unmatched. The V gene's germline CDR1 is KGHSH and CDR2 LQKENI. CDR3 nucleotide sequence: TGTGCCAGCTCCGCCCTAGAATTAACAGGGGCGATCCAGCCCATGAGGGGCTACACCTTC. Its protein is CASSALELTGAIQPMRGYTF.

This clone showed up just a few times. The rearrangement joins TRBV10-3 to TRBJ1-6, with TRBD1 identical over 8 bases. The CDR3 runs 13 residues. With V trimmed by 10 bases and J by 10 bases, 9 bases remained unmatched. CDR1 and CDR2 (germline): ENHRY, SYGVKD. CDR3: CATQDRESSPLHF. The CDR3 DNA sequence: TGTGCCACCCAGGACAGGGAGAGCTCACCCCTCCACTTT.

V usage is TRBV7-2 and J usage is TRBJ2-1, with 10 positions matching TRBD2. V lost 1 base and J lost 13; bases outside the gene matches: 4. Germline V CDR1 and CDR2: SGHTA, FQGNSA. The CDR3 contains 13 residues. CDR3 residues: CASSLGLAGAQFF. The CDR3 DNA is TGTGCCAGCAGCTTAGGGCTAGCGGGGGCCCAGTTCTTC.